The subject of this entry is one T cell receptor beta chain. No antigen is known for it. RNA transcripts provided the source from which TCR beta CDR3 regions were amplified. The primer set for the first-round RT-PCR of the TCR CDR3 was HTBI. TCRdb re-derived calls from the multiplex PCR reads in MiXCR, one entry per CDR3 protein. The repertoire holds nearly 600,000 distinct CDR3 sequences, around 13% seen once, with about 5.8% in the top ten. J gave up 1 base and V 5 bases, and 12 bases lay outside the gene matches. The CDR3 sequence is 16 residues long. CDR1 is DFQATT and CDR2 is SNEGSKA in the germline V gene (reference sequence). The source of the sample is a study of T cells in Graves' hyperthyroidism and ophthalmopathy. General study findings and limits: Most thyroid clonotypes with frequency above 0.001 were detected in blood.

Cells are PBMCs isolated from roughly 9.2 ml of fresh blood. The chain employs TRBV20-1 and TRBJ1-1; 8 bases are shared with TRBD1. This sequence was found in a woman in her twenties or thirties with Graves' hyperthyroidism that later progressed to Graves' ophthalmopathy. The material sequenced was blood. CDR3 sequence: CSAVHQGAKTNTEAFF. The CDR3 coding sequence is TGCAGTGCTGTCCACCAGGGGGCCAAAACGAACACTGAAGCTTTCTTT.